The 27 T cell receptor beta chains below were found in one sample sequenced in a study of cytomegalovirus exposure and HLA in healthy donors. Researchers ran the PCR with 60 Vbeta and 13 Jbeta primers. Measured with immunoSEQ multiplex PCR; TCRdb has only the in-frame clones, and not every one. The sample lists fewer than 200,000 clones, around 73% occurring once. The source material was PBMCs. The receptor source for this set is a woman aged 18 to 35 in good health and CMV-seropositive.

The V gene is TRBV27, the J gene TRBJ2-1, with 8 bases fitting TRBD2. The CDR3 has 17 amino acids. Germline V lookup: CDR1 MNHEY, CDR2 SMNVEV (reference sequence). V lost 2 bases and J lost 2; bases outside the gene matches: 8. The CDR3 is CASSLKWRGATYNEQFF. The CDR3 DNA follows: TGTGCCAGCAGTTTAAAATGGCGGGGGGCGACCTACAATGAGCAGTTCTTC.

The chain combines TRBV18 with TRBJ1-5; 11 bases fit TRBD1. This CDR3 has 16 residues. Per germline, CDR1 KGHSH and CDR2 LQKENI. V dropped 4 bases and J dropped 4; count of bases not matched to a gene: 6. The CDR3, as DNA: TGTGCCAGCTCACGAGAGGACAGGGGGCCGAATCAGCCCCAGCATTTT. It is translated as CASSREDRGPNQPQHF. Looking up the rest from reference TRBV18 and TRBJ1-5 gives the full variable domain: NAGVMQNPRHLVRRRGQEARLRCSPMKGHSHVYWYRQLPEEGLKFMVYLQKENIIDESGMPKERFSAEFPKEGPSILRIQQVVRGDSAAYFCASSREDRGPNQPQHFGDGTRLSIL.

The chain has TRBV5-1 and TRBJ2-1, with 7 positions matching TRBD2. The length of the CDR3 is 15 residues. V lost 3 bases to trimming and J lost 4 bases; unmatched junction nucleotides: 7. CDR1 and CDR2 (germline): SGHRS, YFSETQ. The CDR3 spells CASSSTSERYNEQFF. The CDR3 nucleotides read TGCGCCAGCAGCTCCACTAGCGAGCGATACAATGAGCAGTTCTTC.

The CDR3 region is CASTSTPSDTQYF. The CDR3, as DNA: TGTGCCAGTACCTCTACGCCTAGCGATACGCAGTATTTT. The gene calls are TRBV19 and TRBJ2-3, with D perhaps TRBD2 (5 bases). Germline V gene data show CDR1 as LNHDA and CDR2 as SQIVND (reference sequence). The CDR3 is 13 residues long. Trimming cost V 7 bases and J 6 bases, with 14 bases left between them.

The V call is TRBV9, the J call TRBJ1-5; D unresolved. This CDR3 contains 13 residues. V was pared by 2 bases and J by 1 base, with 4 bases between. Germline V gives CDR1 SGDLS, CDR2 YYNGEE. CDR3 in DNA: TGTGCCAGCAGCGTTGGCAGCAATCAGCCCCAGCATTTT. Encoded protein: CASSVGSNQPQHF.

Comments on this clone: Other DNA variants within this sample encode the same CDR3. CDR3 sequence reads: CASSLTGSEAFF. CDR3 in DNA: TGTGCCAGCTCCCTCACAGGGTCGGAGGCTTTCTTT. V usage is TRBV18 and J usage is TRBJ1-1; the D gene is possibly TRBD1 (6 bases). CDR3 length: 12 amino acids. V was trimmed by 6 bases and J by 11 bases, leaving 16 bases between them. CDR1 and CDR2 (germline): KGHSH, LQKENI.

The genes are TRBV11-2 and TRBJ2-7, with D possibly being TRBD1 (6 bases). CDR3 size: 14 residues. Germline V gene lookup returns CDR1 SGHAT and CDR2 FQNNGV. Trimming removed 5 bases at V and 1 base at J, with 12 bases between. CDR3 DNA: TGTGCCAGCAGCGGGGGCTTAAGGTCCTACGAGCAGTACTTC. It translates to CASSGGLRSYEQYF.

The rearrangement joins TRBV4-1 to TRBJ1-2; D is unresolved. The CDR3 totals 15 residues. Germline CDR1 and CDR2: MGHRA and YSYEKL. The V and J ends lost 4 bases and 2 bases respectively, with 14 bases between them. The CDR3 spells CASSLLLAKNYGYTF. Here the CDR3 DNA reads TGCGCCAGCAGCCTTCTTCTGGCCAAGAACTATGGCTACACCTTC.

The CDR3, as DNA: TGTGCCAGCAGTGATGACAGGTCCTACGAGCAGTACTTC. Protein: CASSDDRSYEQYF. V and J are TRBV2 and TRBJ2-7; D may be TRBD1 (6 bases). CDR3 length: 13 residues. The germline V and J ends were trimmed by 3 bases and 1 base, with 7 bases remaining between them. In germline, CDR1 is SNHLY, CDR2 FYNNEI.

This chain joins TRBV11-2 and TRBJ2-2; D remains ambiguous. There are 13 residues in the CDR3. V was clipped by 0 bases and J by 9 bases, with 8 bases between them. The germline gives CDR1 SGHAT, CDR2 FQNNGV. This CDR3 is CASSLDRVRELFF. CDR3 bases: TGTGCCAGCAGCTTAGATCGAGTCCGGGAGCTGTTTTTT.

CDR3 sequence reads: CASSHLAGGLYNEQFF. CDR3 nucleotides: TGTGCCAGCAGCCACCTAGCGGGGGGCCTATACAATGAGCAGTTCTTC. The chain joins TRBV4-2 to TRBJ2-1, with 11 bases that match TRBD2. The CDR3 has 16 residues. Trimming removed 3 bases from V and 4 bases from J; junction bases left unmatched: 5. Germline V gene lookup returns CDR1 LGHNA and CDR2 YNFKEQ.

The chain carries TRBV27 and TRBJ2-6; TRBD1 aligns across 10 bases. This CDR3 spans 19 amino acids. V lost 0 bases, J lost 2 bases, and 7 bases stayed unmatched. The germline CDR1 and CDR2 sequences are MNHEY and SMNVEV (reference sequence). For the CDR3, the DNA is TGTGCCAGCAGTTTATCGAGGAGACAGGGGGCGACTGGGGCCAACGTCCTGACTTTC. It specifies CASSLSRRQGATGANVLTF. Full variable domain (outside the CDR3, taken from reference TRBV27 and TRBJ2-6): EAQVTQNPRYLITVTGKKLTVTCSQNMNHEYMSWYRQDPGLGLRQIYYSMNVEVTDKGDVPEGYKVSRKEKRNFPLILESPSPNQTSLYFCASSLSRRQGATGANVLTFGAGSRLTVL.

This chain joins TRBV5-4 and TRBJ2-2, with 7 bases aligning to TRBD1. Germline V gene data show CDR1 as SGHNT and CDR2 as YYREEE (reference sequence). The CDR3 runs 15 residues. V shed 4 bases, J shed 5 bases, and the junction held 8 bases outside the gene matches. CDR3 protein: CASSGDRAGTGELFF. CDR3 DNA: TGTGCCAGCAGCGGTGACAGGGCAGGGACCGGGGAGCTGTTTTTT. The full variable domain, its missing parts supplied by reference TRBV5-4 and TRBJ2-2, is ETGVTQSPTHLIKTRGQQVTLRCSSQSGHNTVSWYQQALGQGPQFIFQYYREEENGRGNFPPRFSGLQFPNYSSELNVNALELDDSALYLCASSGDRAGTGELFFGEGSRLTVL.

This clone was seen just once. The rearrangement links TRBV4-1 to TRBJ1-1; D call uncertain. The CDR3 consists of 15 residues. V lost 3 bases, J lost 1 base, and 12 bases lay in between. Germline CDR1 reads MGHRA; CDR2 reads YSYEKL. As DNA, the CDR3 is TGCGCCAGCAGCCACCTGCCCCTTAGGAACACTGAAGCTTTCTTT. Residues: CASSHLPLRNTEAFF.

The CDR3, as DNA: TGTGCCAGCAGCTCCTACGGGACAGAGAATAATGAAAAACTGTTTTTT. Translated: CASSSYGTENNEKLFF. The rearrangement joins TRBV7-9 to TRBJ1-4, with TRBD1 identical over 7 bases. CDR1 is SEHNR and CDR2 is FQNEAQ in the germline V gene (reference sequence). J gave up 4 bases and V 4 bases, and 9 bases lay outside the gene matches. CDR3 length: 16 amino acids.

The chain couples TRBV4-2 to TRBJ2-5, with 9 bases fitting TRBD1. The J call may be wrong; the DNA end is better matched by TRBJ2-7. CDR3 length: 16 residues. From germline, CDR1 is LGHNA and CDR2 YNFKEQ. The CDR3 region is CASSQYGTGLSYEQYF. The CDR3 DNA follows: TGTGCCAGCAGCCAATATGGGACAGGGCTCTCCTACGAGCAGTACTTC.

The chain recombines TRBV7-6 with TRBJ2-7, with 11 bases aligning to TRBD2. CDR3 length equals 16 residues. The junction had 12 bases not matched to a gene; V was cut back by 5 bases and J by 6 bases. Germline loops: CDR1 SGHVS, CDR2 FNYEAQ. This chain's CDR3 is CASSRSSGGLAGEQYF. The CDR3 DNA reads TGTGCCAGCAGCCGCAGTAGCGGAGGACTAGCGGGCGAGCAGTACTTC.

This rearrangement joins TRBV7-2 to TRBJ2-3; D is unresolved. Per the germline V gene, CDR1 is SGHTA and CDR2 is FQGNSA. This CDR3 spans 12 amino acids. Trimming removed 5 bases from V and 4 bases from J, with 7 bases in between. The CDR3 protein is CASSPLADTQYF. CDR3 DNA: TGTGCCAGCAGCCCCCTAGCAGATACGCAGTATTTT.

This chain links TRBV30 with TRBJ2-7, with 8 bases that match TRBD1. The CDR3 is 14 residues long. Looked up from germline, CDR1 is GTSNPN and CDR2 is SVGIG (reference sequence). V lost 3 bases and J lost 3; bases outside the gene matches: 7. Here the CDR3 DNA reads TGTGCCTGGAGCACCGGGACAGGCATCTACGAGCAGTACTTC. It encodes CAWSTGTGIYEQYF.

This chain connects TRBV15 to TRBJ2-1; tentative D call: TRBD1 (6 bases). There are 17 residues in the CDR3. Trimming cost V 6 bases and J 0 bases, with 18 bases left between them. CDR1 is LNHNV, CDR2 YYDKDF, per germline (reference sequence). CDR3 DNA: TGTGCCACCAGTTTGGGGATGAGGGGGACCTCCTACAATGAGCAGTTCTTC. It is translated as CATSLGMRGTSYNEQFF.

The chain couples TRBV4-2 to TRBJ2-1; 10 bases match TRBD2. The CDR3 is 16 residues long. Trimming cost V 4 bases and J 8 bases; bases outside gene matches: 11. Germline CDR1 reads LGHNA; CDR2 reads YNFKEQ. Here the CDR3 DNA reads TGTGCCAGCAGCCTCGCCGCGAGGACTAGCGGCGATGAGCAGTTCTTC. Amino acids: CASSLAARTSGDEQFF.

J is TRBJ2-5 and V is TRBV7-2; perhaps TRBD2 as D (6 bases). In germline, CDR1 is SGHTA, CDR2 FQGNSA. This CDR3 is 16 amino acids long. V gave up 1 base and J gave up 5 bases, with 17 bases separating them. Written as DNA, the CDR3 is TGTGCCAGCAGCTTAGATACTAGCCCCCCCCCGGAGACCCAGTACTTC. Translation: CASSLDTSPPPETQYF.

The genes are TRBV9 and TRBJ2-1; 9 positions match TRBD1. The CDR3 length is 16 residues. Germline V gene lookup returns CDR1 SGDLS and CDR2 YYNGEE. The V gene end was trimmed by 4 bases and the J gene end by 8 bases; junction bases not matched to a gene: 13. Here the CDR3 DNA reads TGTGCCAGCAGCTCGAGGGGACAGGGAGTTGTTGATGAGCAGTTCTTC. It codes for CASSSRGQGVVDEQFF.

The CDR3, as DNA: TGTGCCAGCAGTTATTGGAGGGGCTCCTACGAGCAGTACTTC. Its translation: CASSYWRGSYEQYF. This chain uses TRBV6-5 with TRBJ2-7; possible D gene TRBD2, 6 bases. V shed 3 bases and J shed 0 bases, with 9 bases lying between them. Germline values: CDR1 MNHEY, CDR2 SVGAGI. CDR3 length: 14 amino acids.

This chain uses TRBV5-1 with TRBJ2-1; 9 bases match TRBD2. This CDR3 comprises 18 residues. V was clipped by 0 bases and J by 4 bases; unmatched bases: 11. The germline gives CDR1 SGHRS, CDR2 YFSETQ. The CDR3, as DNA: TGCGCCAGCAGCTTGGCTCAACTAGCGGGCATTATTTACAATGAGCAGTTCTTC. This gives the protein CASSLAQLAGIIYNEQFF.

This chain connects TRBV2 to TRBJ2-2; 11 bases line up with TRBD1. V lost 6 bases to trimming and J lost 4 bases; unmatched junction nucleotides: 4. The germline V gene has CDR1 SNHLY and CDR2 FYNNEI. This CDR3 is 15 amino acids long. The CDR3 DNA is TGTGCCAGCAGGGCGGGGACAGGGGGCACCGGGGAGCTGTTTTTT. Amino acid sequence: CASRAGTGGTGELFF. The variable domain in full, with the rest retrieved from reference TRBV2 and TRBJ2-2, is EPEVTQTPSHQVTQMGQEVILRCVPISNHLYFYWYRQILGQKVEFLVSFYNNEISEKSEIFDDQFSVERPDGSNFTLKIRSTKLEDSAMYFCASRAGTGGTGELFFGEGSRLTVL.

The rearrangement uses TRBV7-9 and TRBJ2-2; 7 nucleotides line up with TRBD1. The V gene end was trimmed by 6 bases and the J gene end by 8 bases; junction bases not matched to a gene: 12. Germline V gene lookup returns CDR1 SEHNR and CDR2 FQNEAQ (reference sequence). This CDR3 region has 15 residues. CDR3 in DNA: TGTGCCAGCAGAACCGGGACAGATCCAAATGGGGAGCTGTTTTTT. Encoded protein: CASRTGTDPNGELFF.